A selection of T cell receptor beta chains follows, all from one sample in a study of beta chain features in type 1 diabetes. Using immunoSEQ multiplex PCR, the repertoire was profiled, and TCRdb retains in-frame clones only, with some absent. Among under 90,000 clones listed, roughly a third were seen once. Sequenced: stem cell memory CD4+ T cells from blood. The source is a woman aged 18-29 years in good health. Both conserved end residues are part of each CDR3. D genes are given only for firm matches. Not all rows give a size; the values are once, few, many and, for expanded clones, a class.

D gene: -; clone size: few; J gene: TRBJ1-1; V gene: TRBV29-1; CDR3 length: 14; CDR3 DNA: TGCAGCGTTGTAGCGTTGTGGGTGAACACTGAAGCTTTCTTT; CDR3 protein: CSVVALWVNTEAFF
D gene: TRBD2; clone size: -; J gene: TRBJ2-1; V gene: TRBV5-1; CDR3 length: 14; CDR3 DNA: TGCGCCAGCAGCTTGTCTAGCGGGAGCGTGGAGCAGTTCTTC; CDR3 protein: CASSLSSGSVEQFF
D gene: TRBD2; clone size: -; J gene: TRBJ2-1; V gene: TRBV5-4; CDR3 length: 16; CDR3 DNA: TGTGCCAGCAGCTTCGGGCGGGCTAGCGGGAGGGATGAGCAGTTCTTC; CDR3 protein: CASSFGRASGRDEQFF
D gene: TRBD2; clone size: few; J gene: TRBJ2-3; V gene: TRBV4-2; CDR3 length: 16; CDR3 DNA: TGTGCCAGCAGCCAAGATCTAGCGGGGGCCCGAGATACGCAGTATTTT; CDR3 protein: CASSQDLAGARDTQYF
D gene: -; clone size: few; J gene: TRBJ1-2; V gene: TRBV18; CDR3 length: 13; CDR3 DNA: TGTGCCAGCGGGAGTACAGTTGACTATGGCTACACCTTC; CDR3 protein: CASGSTVDYGYTF
D gene: TRBD2; clone size: few; J gene: TRBJ2-1; V gene: TRBV5-1; CDR3 length: 18; CDR3 DNA: TGCGCCAGCAGCGCCGGGACTAGCGGGAAAAGCTCCTACAATGAGCAGTTCTTC; CDR3 protein: CASSAGTSGKSSYNEQFF
D gene: -; clone size: -; J gene: TRBJ2-5; V gene: TRBV7-2; CDR3 length: 16; CDR3 DNA: TGTGCCAGCAGCTTAGGCAGTAGCCTGCGGGGAGAGACCCAGTACTTC; CDR3 protein: CASSLGSSLRGETQYF
D gene: TRBD1; clone size: -; J gene: TRBJ2-2; V gene: TRBV5-4; CDR3 length: 15; CDR3 DNA: TGTGCCAGCAGCTTGGAACAGGGGCAGGCCGGGGAGCTGTTTTTT; CDR3 protein: CASSLEQGQAGELFF
D gene: TRBD2; clone size: few; J gene: TRBJ2-1; V gene: TRBV7-9; CDR3 length: 17; CDR3 DNA: TGTGCCAGCAGCTCCCGACTAGCTGCTAGCTCCTACAATGAGCAGTTCTTC; CDR3 protein: CASSSRLAASSYNEQFF
D gene: -; clone size: -; J gene: TRBJ2-2; V gene: TRBV18; CDR3 length: 16; CDR3 DNA: TGTGCCAGCTCACCACAGGACGGGGGAGTCAGCGGGGAGCTGTTTTTT; CDR3 protein: CASSPQDGGVSGELFF
D gene: -; clone size: -; J gene: TRBJ1-6; V gene: TRBV30; CDR3 length: 13; CDR3 DNA: TGTGCCTGGAGGACGGAGTATAATTCACCCCTCCACTTT; CDR3 protein: CAWRTEYNSPLHF
D gene: TRBD2; clone size: few; J gene: TRBJ2-5; V gene: TRBV30; CDR3 length: 15; CDR3 DNA: TGTGCCTGGAGGGAAGGACTAGCGGGGTTAGAGACCCAGTACTTC; CDR3 protein: CAWREGLAGLETQYF
D gene: TRBD2; clone size: -; J gene: TRBJ2-1; V gene: TRBV28; CDR3 length: 15; CDR3 DNA: TGTGCCAGCAGTTTAGCGGGGGGGATCCACAATGAGCAGTTCTTC; CDR3 protein: CASSLAGGIHNEQFF
D gene: TRBD2; clone size: -; J gene: TRBJ2-1; V gene: TRBV7-9; CDR3 length: 17; CDR3 DNA: TGTGCCAGCAGCTTAGGATGGATTCTAGCGGGACGCAATGAGCAGTTCTTC; CDR3 protein: CASSLGWILAGRNEQFF
D gene: -; clone size: -; J gene: TRBJ2-3; V gene: TRBV7-2; CDR3 length: 13; CDR3 DNA: TGTGCCAGCAGCCTATTAGCGGCGGATACGCAGTATTTT; CDR3 protein: CASSLLAADTQYF
D gene: -; clone size: few; J gene: TRBJ2-1; V gene: TRBV14; CDR3 length: 17; CDR3 DNA: TGTGCCAGCAGCCAAGAAATTGCGGGGCTAGCTCTCGGTGAGCAGTTCTTC; CDR3 protein: CASSQEIAGLALGEQFF
D gene: TRBD1; clone size: -; J gene: TRBJ2-5; V gene: TRBV4-3; CDR3 length: 16; CDR3 DNA: TGCGCCAGCAGCCAAGATCCGGCAGGGGGCGGAGAGACCCAGTACTTC; CDR3 protein: CASSQDPAGGGETQYF
D gene: TRBD2; clone size: few; J gene: TRBJ2-2; V gene: TRBV30; CDR3 length: 18; CDR3 DNA: TGTGCCTGGATTTTGGGGGGACTAGCGGGAGCGAACACCGGGGAGCTGTTTTTT; CDR3 protein: CAWILGGLAGANTGELFF
D gene: TRBD2; clone size: few; J gene: TRBJ2-7; V gene: TRBV11-1; CDR3 length: 15; CDR3 DNA: TGTGCCAGCAGCCGGGACTATGAGGCCTTCTACGAGCAGTACTTC; CDR3 protein: CASSRDYEAFYEQYF
D gene: TRBD1; clone size: few; J gene: TRBJ1-2; V gene: TRBV18; CDR3 length: 15; CDR3 DNA: TGTGCCAGCTCACCGGGCAGGGGGCAGTACTATGGCTACACCTTC; CDR3 protein: CASSPGRGQYYGYTF
D gene: TRBD1; clone size: few; J gene: TRBJ2-7; V gene: TRBV29-1; CDR3 length: 14; CDR3 DNA: TGCAGCGTTAGGACAGGGTATTTGTCCTACGAGCAGTACTTC; CDR3 protein: CSVRTGYLSYEQYF
D gene: TRBD2; clone size: -; J gene: TRBJ2-1; V gene: TRBV18; CDR3 length: 15; CDR3 DNA: TGTGCCAGCTCACCCGGGACTAGCGGGAGAAATGAGCAGTTCTTC; CDR3 protein: CASSPGTSGRNEQFF
D gene: -; clone size: -; J gene: TRBJ1-6; V gene: TRBV18; CDR3 length: 15; CDR3 DNA: TGTGCCAGCTCACCACTAGGCCACAGGGAATCACCCCTCCACTTT; CDR3 protein: CASSPLGHRESPLHF